This entry lists 25 T cell receptor beta chains sequenced from one sample in a study of long-term antiretroviral therapy in people with HIV. Survey-level resolution applied to immunoSEQ assay v3.0. Method: immunoSEQ multiplex PCR; TCRdb's copy keeps in-frame clones and lacks some. This sample yields roughly 23,000 clones, of which around 86% are seen a single time; nearly 7.5% belongs to the top ten. The material sequenced was unsorted PBMCs, taken 1.8 years before starting antiretroviral therapy. The receptors derive from a woman between 25 and 40 years old with HIV.

The DNA for the CDR3 is TGTGCCAGTTCCCCACCGGATGGACCGCCCGACATGGTAATACCCCGCATCGTCCAGCATTTT. Translated, it gives CASSPPDGPPDMVIPRIVQHF. The J gene is TRBJ1-5, the V gene TRBV19; the D is unclear. The CDR3 sequence is 21 residues long. Trimming left V 8 bases short and J 12 bases short, with 44 bases between. Looked up from germline, CDR1 is LNHDA and CDR2 is SQIVND (reference sequence).

The chain joins TRBV6-5 to TRBJ2-2; TRBD2 matches at 8 bases. V shed 6 bases, J shed 5 bases, and the junction held 8 bases outside the gene matches. The CDR3 spans 15 residues. Germline values: CDR1 MNHEY, CDR2 SVGAGI. CDR3 bases: TGTGCCAGCAGCACAGGGACTAGTGGTACCGGGGAGCTGTTTTTT. It yields the protein CASSTGTSGTGELFF.

This clone was counted between two and nine times. The chain recombines TRBV27 with TRBJ1-6; D remains ambiguous. The V end was cut by 2 bases, the J end by 0 bases, with 11 bases between. CDR1 and CDR2 from the germline V gene are MNHEY and SMNVEV (reference sequence). The length of the CDR3 is 17 residues. The CDR3 loop is CASSLEHTSSYNSPLHF. As DNA, the CDR3 is TGTGCCAGCAGTTTAGAACACACGAGCTCCTATAATTCACCCCTCCACTTT.

The chain joins TRBV5-1 to TRBJ2-6; D is uncertain. V lost 3 bases and J 10 bases, leaving 11 bases between the germline ends. Per the germline V gene, CDR1 is SGHRS and CDR2 is YFSETQ. The CDR3 length is 13 residues. In DNA form, the CDR3 reads TGCGCCAGCAGCTCGGACGGTTCTAACGTCCTGACTTTC. This encodes CASSSDGSNVLTF.

The V and J genes are TRBV19 and TRBJ2-6; the D call may be TRBD1 or TRBD2 (5 bases each). CDR1 and CDR2 from the germline V gene are LNHDA and SQIVND (reference sequence). The length of the CDR3 is 16 residues. The germline V and J ends were trimmed by 4 bases and 0 bases, with 10 bases remaining between them. CDR3 in DNA: TGTGCCAGTAGTACGGGACGGGTCTCTGGGGCCAACGTCCTGACTTTC. It yields the protein CASSTGRVSGANVLTF.

The chain has TRBV5-4 and TRBJ2-5; D assignment may be TRBD1 or TRBD2 (6 bases each). V lost 0 bases and J 1 base, leaving 7 bases between the germline ends. Per germline, CDR1 SGHNT and CDR2 YYREEE (reference sequence). This CDR3 has 14 residues. The CDR3 loop reads CASSLAGAQETQYF. The CDR3 DNA reads TGTGCCAGCAGCTTGGCGGGGGCCCAAGAGACCCAGTACTTC.

This chain connects TRBV29-1 to TRBJ1-2; D gene unclear. CDR1 SQVTM and CDR2 ANQGSEA come from the germline V gene. Trimming took off 4 bases at V and 3 bases at J, with 9 bases between the two ends. The CDR3 extends over 12 amino acids. The CDR3 region is CSVVGRDYGYTF. The CDR3 coding sequence is TGCAGCGTTGTGGGCCGAGACTATGGCTACACCTTC.

The CDR3 DNA reads as TGTGCCAGCAGCCACAGATTTCCGGGAGCGGATACAGATACGCAGTATTTT. Protein sequence: CASSHRFPGADTDTQYF. This chain joins TRBV7-3 and TRBJ2-3, with D perhaps matching TRBD2 (6 bases). Germline-derived CDR1 and CDR2 are SGHTA and FQGTGA. The CDR3 has 17 amino acids. V shed 5 bases and J shed 3 bases, with 21 bases lying between them.

V and J are TRBV29-1 and TRBJ2-7; D is perhaps TRBD2 (7 bases). The CDR3 consists of 13 residues. Trimming took off 1 base at V and 4 bases at J, with 11 bases between the two ends. Germline V gene sequence: CDR1 SQVTM, CDR2 ANQGSEA. The CDR3 DNA reads as TGCAGCGTTGAAGTGGGGGGGACATACGAGCAGTACTTC. This encodes CSVEVGGTYEQYF.

This clone was seen a single time. The CDR3 loop is CASSQDRGGTGELFF. The CDR3, as DNA: TGCGCCAGCAGTCAGGACAGGGGAGGGACCGGGGAGCTGTTTTTT. V and J are TRBV23-1 and TRBJ2-2, with 9 bases aligning to TRBD1. TRBV23-1 is annotated as an ORF whose role is uncertain. Losses at the gene ends were 3 bases for V and 5 bases for J; bases not matched to a gene: 4. There are 15 residues in the CDR3.

This clone was detected a few times. The rearrangement joins TRBV27 to TRBJ1-2; D may be TRBD1 (6 bases). Germline lookup yields CDR1 MNHEY and CDR2 SMNVEV (reference sequence). Trimming took 5 bases from V and 3 from J, leaving 10 bases between them. The CDR3 runs to 13 residues. The CDR3 is CASSQGGDYGYTF. The CDR3 nucleotides read TGTGCCAGCAGTCAAGGGGGAGACTATGGCTACACCTTC.

V is TRBV7-8 and J is TRBJ2-5, with D maybe TRBD1 (6 bases). The V end lost 1 base, the J end lost 7 bases, and 22 bases lay between the germline ends. This CDR3 has 17 amino acids. Germline V lookup: CDR1 SGHVS, CDR2 FQNEAQ. This CDR3 reads CASSLEPAGVFRGTQYF. For the CDR3, the DNA is TGTGCCAGCAGCTTAGAACCGGCAGGGGTTTTCCGAGGGACCCAGTACTTC.

The J gene is TRBJ2-1, the V gene TRBV4-1; D is perhaps TRBD2 (5 bases). The CDR3 runs 13 residues. V gave up 7 bases and J gave up 9 bases, with 16 bases separating them. The germline V gene encodes CDR1 MGHRA and CDR2 YSYEKL. CDR3 nucleotide sequence: TGCGCCAGCAACTCCTTCAGCGGATCTGAGCAGTTCTTC. It specifies CASNSFSGSEQFF.

The chain uses TRBV7-2 and TRBJ2-1; 8 bases are shared with TRBD2. Germline V gene lookup returns CDR1 SGHTA and CDR2 FQGNSA. The V gene end was trimmed by 2 bases and the J gene end by 0 bases; junction bases not matched to a gene: 0. CDR3 length equals 15 residues. CDR3 in amino acids: CASSLSGSSYNEQFF. The DNA for the CDR3 is TGTGCCAGCAGCTTAAGCGGGAGCTCCTACAATGAGCAGTTCTTC.

The chain uses TRBV4-2 and TRBJ2-1; D gene unclear. The germline V gene has CDR1 LGHNA and CDR2 YNFKEQ. The CDR3 has 12 amino acids. The germline V and J ends were trimmed by 0 bases and 8 bases, with 5 bases remaining between them. CDR3 sequence reads: CASSQDLHEQFF. CDR3 coding DNA: TGTGCCAGCAGCCAAGATCTCCATGAGCAGTTCTTC.

This clone was detected only a few times. The gene calls are TRBV19 and TRBJ1-5; 9 bases agree with TRBD1. CDR1 is LNHDA and CDR2 is SQIVND in the germline V gene (reference sequence). Trimming cost V 7 bases and J 3 bases; bases outside gene matches: 4. CDR3 size: 14 residues. The CDR3 loop reads CASKQGANNQPQHF. The DNA of the CDR3 is TGTGCCAGTAAACAGGGGGCCAACAATCAGCCCCAGCATTTT. Variable domain in full (rest from reference TRBV19 and TRBJ1-5): DGGITQSPKYLFRKEGQNVTLSCEQNLNHDAMYWYRQDPGQGLRLIYYSQIVNDFQKGDIAEGYSVSREKKESFPLTVTSAQKNPTAFYLCASKQGANNQPQHFGDGTRLSIL.

This clone was observed a few times. The J gene is TRBJ1-4, the V gene TRBV2; unclear D gene. With 2 bases removed from V and 6 bases from J, the gap between germline ends came to 7 bases. The CDR3 is 13 residues long. Per the germline V gene, CDR1 is SNHLY and CDR2 is FYNNEI. DNA of the CDR3: TGTGCCAGCAGTGAATTAAGGGATGAAAAACTGTTTTTT. The encoded protein is CASSELRDEKLFF.

This clone was detected only once. This CDR3 reads CSVGQGETQYF. The CDR3 DNA is TGCAGCGTTGGACAGGGGGAGACCCAGTACTTC. The gene calls are TRBV29-1 and TRBJ2-5; 8 bases match TRBD1. CDR3 length: 11 amino acids. The V gene's germline CDR1 is SQVTM and CDR2 ANQGSEA. V lost 4 bases, J lost 5 bases, and 0 bases stayed unmatched.

V and J are TRBV25-1 and TRBJ2-3; D is unresolved. Germline V CDR1 and CDR2: MGHDK, SYGVNS. The CDR3 sequence is 11 residues long. Between the trimmed V and J ends, which lost 4 bases and 10 bases, there was a span of 9 bases. The DNA of the CDR3 is TGTGCCAGCAGTGCTGGAGAACCGCAGTATTTT. Protein: CASSAGEPQYF.

The chain links TRBV28 to TRBJ2-3; no clear D. This CDR3 is 17 amino acids long. Deletions cut 5 bases from V and 2 bases from J, with 20 bases between. The germline gives CDR1 MDHEN, CDR2 SYDVKM. As DNA, the CDR3 is TGTGCCAGCAGTCCCCCCGGTAATCCCCCTATCACAGATACGCAGTATTTT. Its translation: CASSPPGNPPITDTQYF.

The V gene is TRBV5-6, the J gene TRBJ1-1; possible D gene TRBD1, 5 bases. This CDR3 contains 15 residues. The germline CDR1 and CDR2 sequences are SGHDT and YYEEEE. The V end lost 3 bases, the J end lost 4 bases, and 16 bases lay between the germline ends. The CDR3 DNA reads as TGTGCCAGCAGCTCGAATTGGGGGGTTGGCACTGAAGCTTTCTTT. Translating gives CASSSNWGVGTEAFF.

The chain has TRBV30 and TRBJ2-5; D call uncertain. Germline loops: CDR1 GTSNPN, CDR2 SVGIG (reference sequence). The V and J ends lost 3 bases and 5 bases respectively, with 16 bases between them. This CDR3 has 14 amino acids. The CDR3 loop reads CAWSNAWLGETQYF. The CDR3 DNA follows: TGTGCCTGGAGCAACGCCTGGCTTGGTGAGACCCAGTACTTC.

The V gene is TRBV30, the J gene TRBJ2-3, with D unresolved. The CDR3 consists of 15 residues. From germline, CDR1 is GTSNPN and CDR2 SVGIG (reference sequence). Trimming took off 0 bases at V and 0 bases at J, with 10 bases between the two ends. CDR3 DNA: TGTGCCTGGAGTGTCGGAACAGCCAGCACAGATACGCAGTATTTT. Translated, it gives CAWSVGTASTDTQYF.

The genes are TRBV5-8 and TRBJ2-1; 7 bases fit TRBD1. Germline loops: CDR1 SGHTS, CDR2 YDEGEE. Trimming cost V 3 bases and J 1 base; bases outside gene matches: 10. The CDR3 runs 17 residues. CDR3 nucleotide sequence: TGTGCCAGCAGCTGGAACATCCGGGACAGTTCCTACAATGAGCAGTTCTTC. Translated, it gives CASSWNIRDSSYNEQFF.

The chain employs TRBV7-2 and TRBJ1-2; 9 bases are a match to TRBD1. This CDR3 is 14 amino acids long. The ends lost 4 bases at V and 4 bases at J; junction bases unmatched: 4. Germline CDR1 and CDR2: SGHTA and FQGNSA. The CDR3 DNA sequence: TGTGCCAGCAGCTCGACGGACAGGGGCTATGGCTACACCTTC. Translation gives CASSSTDRGYGYTF.